This TCR beta chain is from a study of Graves' ophthalmopathy and Graves' hyperthyroidism. Diagnostic conclusions were grounded in clinical symptoms, serum thyroxine, TRAb, thyroid ultrasound and orbital computed tomography. CDR1 SGHVS and CDR2 FQNEAQ come from the germline V gene. Trimming took 5 bases from V and 0 from J; bases not matched to a gene: 7. There are 15 residues in the CDR3. Scientists amplified the TCR beta CDR3 regions from RNA transcripts. RT-PCR was first run with HTBI primers, then multiplex PCR in a second round. Using its own MiXCR run on the multiplex PCR reads, TCRdb lists one record per CDR3 protein. The sample contains some 750,000 distinct CDR3 sequences, 35% to 50% of which appear only once.

The chain is built from TRBV7-8 and TRBJ2-7; 7 nucleotides line up with TRBD1. Sequencing was performed on peripheral blood. This receptor was taken from an adult man with Graves' ophthalmopathy. The CDR3 loop reads CASSQDRDSSYEQYF. CDR3 DNA: TGTGCCAGCAGCCAAGACCGGGACAGCTCCTACGAGCAGTACTTC.